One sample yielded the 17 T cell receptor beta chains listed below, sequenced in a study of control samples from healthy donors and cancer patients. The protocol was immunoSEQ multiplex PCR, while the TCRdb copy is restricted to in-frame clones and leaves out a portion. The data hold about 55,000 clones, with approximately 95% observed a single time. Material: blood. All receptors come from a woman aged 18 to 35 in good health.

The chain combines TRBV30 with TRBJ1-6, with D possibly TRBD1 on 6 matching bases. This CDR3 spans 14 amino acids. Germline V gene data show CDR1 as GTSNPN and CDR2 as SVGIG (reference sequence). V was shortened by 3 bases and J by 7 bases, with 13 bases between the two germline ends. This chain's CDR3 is CAWSSGVGNSPLHF. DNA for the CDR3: TGTGCCTGGAGCTCAGGGGTTGGCAATTCACCCCTCCACTTT.

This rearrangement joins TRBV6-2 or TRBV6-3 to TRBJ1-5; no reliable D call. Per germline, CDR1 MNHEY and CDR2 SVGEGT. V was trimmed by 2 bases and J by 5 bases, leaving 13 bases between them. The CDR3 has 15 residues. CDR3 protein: CASSYRGMRDQPQHF. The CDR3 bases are TGTGCCAGCAGTTACAGAGGGATGCGAGATCAGCCCCAGCATTTT.

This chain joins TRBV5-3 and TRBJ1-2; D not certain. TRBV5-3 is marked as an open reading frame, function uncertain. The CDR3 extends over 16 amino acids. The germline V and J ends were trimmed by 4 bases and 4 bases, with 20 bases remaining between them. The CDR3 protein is CARSPNGPLKFYGYTF. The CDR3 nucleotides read TGTGCCAGAAGCCCGAATGGACCCCTCAAGTTCTATGGCTACACCTTC.

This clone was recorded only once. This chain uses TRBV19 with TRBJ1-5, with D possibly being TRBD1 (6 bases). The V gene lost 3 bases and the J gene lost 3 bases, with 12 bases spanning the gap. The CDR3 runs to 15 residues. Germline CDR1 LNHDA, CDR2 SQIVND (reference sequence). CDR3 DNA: TGTGCCAGTAGTATCCGGGGGGCTAACAATCAGCCCCAGCATTTT. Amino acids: CASSIRGANNQPQHF. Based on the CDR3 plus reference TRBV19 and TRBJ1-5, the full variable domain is DGGITQSPKYLFRKEGQNVTLSCEQNLNHDAMYWYRQDPGQGLRLIYYSQIVNDFQKGDIAEGYSVSREKKESFPLTVTSAQKNPTAFYLCASSIRGANNQPQHFGDGTRLSIL.

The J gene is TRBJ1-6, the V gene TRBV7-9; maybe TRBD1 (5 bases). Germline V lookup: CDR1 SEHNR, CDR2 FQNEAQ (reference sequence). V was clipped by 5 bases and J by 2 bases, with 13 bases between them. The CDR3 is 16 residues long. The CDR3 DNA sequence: TGTGCCAGCAGCCCCCCCGCGGGGGCCTATAATTCACCCCTCCACTTT. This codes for CASSPPAGAYNSPLHF.

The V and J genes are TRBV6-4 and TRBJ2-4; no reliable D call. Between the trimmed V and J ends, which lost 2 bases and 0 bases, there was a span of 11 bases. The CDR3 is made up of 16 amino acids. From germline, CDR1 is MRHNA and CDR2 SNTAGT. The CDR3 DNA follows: TGTGCCAGCAGTGACGGCAGGACCCTAGCCAAAAACATTCAGTACTTC. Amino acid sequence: CASSDGRTLAKNIQYF.

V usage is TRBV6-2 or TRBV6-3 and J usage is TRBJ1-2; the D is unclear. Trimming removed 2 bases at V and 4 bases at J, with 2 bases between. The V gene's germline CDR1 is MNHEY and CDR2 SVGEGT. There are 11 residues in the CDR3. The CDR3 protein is CASSYGYGYTF. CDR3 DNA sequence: TGTGCCAGCAGTTACGGCTATGGCTACACCTTC.

The CDR3 coding sequence is TGTGCCAGCAGTGGAGGGCATCGGGGGGGTAACTATGGCTACACCTTC. Protein sequence: CASSGGHRGGNYGYTF. This sequence joins TRBV2 and TRBJ1-2, with D perhaps matching TRBD1 (5 bases). Trimming took 4 bases from V and 1 from J, leaving 16 bases between them. Germline V CDR1 and CDR2: SNHLY, FYNNEI. This CDR3 comprises 16 residues.

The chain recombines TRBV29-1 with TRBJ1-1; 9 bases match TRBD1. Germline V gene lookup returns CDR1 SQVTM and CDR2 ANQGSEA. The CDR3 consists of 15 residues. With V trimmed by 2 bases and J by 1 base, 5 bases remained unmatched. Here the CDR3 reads CSVERTGVRNTEAFF. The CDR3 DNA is TGCAGCGTTGAAAGGACAGGGGTAAGGAACACTGAAGCTTTCTTT.

The CDR3 nucleotides are TGTGCCAGCAGTTTAAGCAGGTGGGGGCGGTCTGACGAGCAGTACTTC. It yields the protein CASSLSRWGRSDEQYF. The rearrangement joins TRBV28 to TRBJ2-7; D may be TRBD1 (6 bases). The V gene's germline CDR1 is MDHEN and CDR2 SYDVKM. V was pared by 2 bases and J by 5 bases, with 19 bases between. This CDR3 is built from 16 residues.

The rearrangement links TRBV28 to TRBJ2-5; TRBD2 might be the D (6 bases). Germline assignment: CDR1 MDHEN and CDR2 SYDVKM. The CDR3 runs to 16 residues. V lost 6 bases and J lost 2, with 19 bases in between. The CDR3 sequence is CASSAGGAIVQETQYF. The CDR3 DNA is TGTGCCAGCAGCGCCGGGGGAGCAATTGTACAAGAGACCCAGTACTTC.

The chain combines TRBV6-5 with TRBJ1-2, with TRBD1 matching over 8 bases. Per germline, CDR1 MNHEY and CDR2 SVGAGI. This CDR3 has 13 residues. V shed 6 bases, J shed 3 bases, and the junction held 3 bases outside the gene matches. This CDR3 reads CASRMTGDYGYTF. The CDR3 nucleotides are TGTGCCAGCAGGATGACAGGGGACTATGGCTACACCTTC.

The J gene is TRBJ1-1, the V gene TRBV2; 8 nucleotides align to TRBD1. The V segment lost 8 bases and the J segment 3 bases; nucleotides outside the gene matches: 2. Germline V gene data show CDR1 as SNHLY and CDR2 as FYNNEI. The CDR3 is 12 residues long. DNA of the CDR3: TGTGCCAGCCAGACAGGGGACACTGAAGCTTTCTTT. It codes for CASQTGDTEAFF.

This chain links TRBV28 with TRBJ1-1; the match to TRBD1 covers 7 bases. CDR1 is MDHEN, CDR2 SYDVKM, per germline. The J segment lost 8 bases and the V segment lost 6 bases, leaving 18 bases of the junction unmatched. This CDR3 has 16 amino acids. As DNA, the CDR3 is TGTGCCAGCAGGGCGGGGACAGACGGGACTCCTACAGAAGCTTTCTTT. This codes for CASRAGTDGTPTEAFF.

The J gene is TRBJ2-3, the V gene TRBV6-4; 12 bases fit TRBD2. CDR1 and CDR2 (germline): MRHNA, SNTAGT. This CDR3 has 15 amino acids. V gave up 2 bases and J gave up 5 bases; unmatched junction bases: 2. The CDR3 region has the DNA TGTGCCAGCAGTGACACTAGCGGGGGGAGAGATACGCAGTATTTT. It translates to CASSDTSGGRDTQYF.

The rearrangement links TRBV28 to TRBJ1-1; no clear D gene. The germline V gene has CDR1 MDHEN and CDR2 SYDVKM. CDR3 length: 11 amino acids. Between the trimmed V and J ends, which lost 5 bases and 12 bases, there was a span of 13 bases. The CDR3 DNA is TGTGCCAGCAGTCAGACGGGAGGAACTTTCTTT. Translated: CASSQTGGTFF.

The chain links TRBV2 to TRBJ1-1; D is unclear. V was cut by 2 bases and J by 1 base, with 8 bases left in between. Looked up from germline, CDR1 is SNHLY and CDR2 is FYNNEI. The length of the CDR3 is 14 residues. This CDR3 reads CASSEIRKNTEAFF. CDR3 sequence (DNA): TGTGCCAGCAGTGAAATTCGGAAGAACACTGAAGCTTTCTTT.